The rows below give T cell receptor beta chains drawn from one sample of a study of blood T cells in healthy people across ages. Via MiXCR, TCRdb re-called the 5' RACE reads, giving one row per CDR3 protein. The repertoire holds hundreds of thousands of distinct CDR3 sequences, with more than 25% as singletons. In addition, the sample was reused for a study of T cells of mothers and their children.

The specimen was blood. The receptor set was obtained from a boy aged 5 to 17 in good health. Both conserved end residues are part of each CDR3. A D gene is named only where the DNA matches it firmly. The size of a clone is reported for some rows only, either as once, few or many, or as a class for expanded clones.

CDR3 length | clone size | J gene | V gene | D gene | CDR3 DNA | CDR3 protein
14 | . | TRBJ2-1 | TRBV29-1 | TRBD2 | TGCAGCGTTGTTCCCCTAGCGGGAGAGACTGAGCAGTTCTTC | CSVVPLAGETEQFF
14 | few | TRBJ1-1 | TRBV5-1 | . | TGCGCCAGCAGCTTGGGATTGCTGGGAACTGAAGCTTTCTTT | CASSLGLLGTEAFF
13 | . | TRBJ1-4 | TRBV20-1 | TRBD1 | TGCAGTGCTAGGGGGACAGGGGTGGAAAAACTGTTTTTT | CSARGTGVEKLFF
14 | few | TRBJ1-1 | TRBV7-9 | TRBD1 | TGTGCCAGCAGCTTAGGACAGGGTTCGGGTGGAGCTTTCTTT | CASSLGQGSGGAFF
14 | . | TRBJ2-7 | TRBV15 | . | TGTGCCACCAGCAGAGGAAGGGGGGCCTACGAGCAGTACTTC | CATSRGRGAYEQYF
13 | few | TRBJ2-7 | TRBV6-5 | . | TGTGGCAGCAGAACTAGGGGAGCCCTCGAGCAGTACTTC | CGSRTRGALEQYF
16 | few | TRBJ1-4 | TRBV4-2 | TRBD1 | TGTGCCAGCAGCCACCCTCAGGGGGTCTTGGGTGAAAAACTGTTTTTT | CASSHPQGVLGEKLFF
15 | few | TRBJ2-5 | TRBV6-5 | TRBD2 | TGTGCCAGCAGTACCCCCGGGACTAGAAGGGAGACCCAGTACTTC | CASSTPGTRRETQYF
16 | . | TRBJ2-1 | TRBV20-1 | . | TGCAGTGCCATAGACGGGGGTGTCCCGGACTACAATGAGCAGTTCTTC | CSAIDGGVPDYNEQFF
13 | . | TRBJ2-1 | TRBV12-3/TRBV12-4 | . | TGTGCCAGCAGTATTGCAGGGTACGGGGAGCAGTTCTTC | CASSIAGYGEQFF
15 | . | TRBJ1-4 | TRBV6-4 | . | TGTGCCAGCAGTAAAGGGAATTCGCTTGATGAAAAACTGTTTTTT | CASSKGNSLDEKLFF
14 | few | TRBJ1-4 | TRBV5-1 | . | TGCGCCAGCAGCTGGGGCGGAACTTATGAAAAACTGTTTTTT | CASSWGGTYEKLFF
14 | few | TRBJ2-3 | TRBV7-9 | . | TGTGCCAGCAGGCAGGGAGCTGGCTCAAATACGCAGTATTTT | CASRQGAGSNTQYF
15 | few | TRBJ2-1 | TRBV27 | . | TGTGCCAGCAGTTTATCGGCGGGGCTCTACAATGAGCAGTTCTTC | CASSLSAGLYNEQFF
13 | . | TRBJ2-5 | TRBV7-8 | . | TGTGCCAGTACCCTCTCGCCCCAAGAGACCCAGTACTTC | CASTLSPQETQYF
14 | . | TRBJ2-5 | TRBV29-1 | TRBD1 | TGCAGCGTTGAATATCCGACAGGGAAGGAGACCCAGTACTTC | CSVEYPTGKETQYF
13 | many | TRBJ2-5 | TRBV6-2/TRBV6-3 | TRBD2 | TGTGCCAGCAGTTGGGGAGGGAGAGAGACCCAGTACTTC | CASSWGGRETQYF
17 | . | TRBJ2-1 | TRBV4-1 | TRBD2 | TGCGCCAGCAGCCAAGCTCCCTTGGGCGGGGGGGTAAATGAGCAGTTCTTC | CASSQAPLGGGVNEQFF
15 | . | TRBJ2-1 | TRBV20-1 | . | TGCAGTGCTCTGGGAGGTTTTAGCTCCTACAATGAGCAGTTCTTC | CSALGGFSSYNEQFF
16 | few | TRBJ2-5 | TRBV6-5 | . | TGTGCCAGCAGTTACTCGAGTAGAACACCTCAAGAGACCCAGTACTTC | CASSYSSRTPQETQYF
11 | few | TRBJ2-1 | TRBV20-1 | . | TGCAGTGCTCAGACCCAATGGACACAGTTCTTC | CSAQTQWTQFF
14 | . | TRBJ1-4 | TRBV12-3/TRBV12-4 | TRBD1 | TGTGCCAGCAGCCCCGGGACAGGGGTTGAAAAACTGTTTTTT | CASSPGTGVEKLFF
15 | . | TRBJ1-5 | TRBV10-3 | . | TGTGCCATCAGTGAGCACCAGGGACCCAATCAGCCCCAGCATTTT | CAISEHQGPNQPQHF
14 | few | TRBJ2-4 | TRBV27 | . | TGTGCCAGCAGAGAGAGGGGGAACAAAAACATTCAGTACTTC | CASRERGNKNIQYF
16 | . | TRBJ2-3 | TRBV11-2 | . | TGTGCCAGCAGCTTAGGGGAACTAGGGTGGGCAGATACGCAGTATTTT | CASSLGELGWADTQYF
14 | . | TRBJ2-5 | TRBV2 | . | TGTGCCAGCAGTGCCGTGGCACCCCGGGAGACCCAGTACTTC | CASSAVAPRETQYF
14 | . | TRBJ2-3 | TRBV4-2 | . | TGTGCCAGCAGCCCGGGGTACTCCACAGATATGCAGTATTTT | CASSPGYSTDMQYF
14 | few | TRBJ2-5 | TRBV29-1 | . | TGCAGCGTTGAAGATGGAGCAGTTGCGGAGACCCAGTACTTC | CSVEDGAVAETQYF
14 | . | TRBJ2-1 | TRBV5-1 | TRBD1 | TGCGCCAGCAGCTACGGACAGGGGGCAAGTGAGCAGTTCTTC | CASSYGQGASEQFF
14 | few | TRBJ1-2 | TRBV29-1 | . | TGCAGCGTTGTCGACAGGTCTCCCATCTATGGCTACACCTTC | CSVVDRSPIYGYTF
16 | few | TRBJ2-7 | TRBV6-1 | TRBD1 | TGTGCCAGCAGTGAAGGGGGACAGTGGAGCTCCTACGAGCAGTACTTC | CASSEGGQWSSYEQYF
16 | . | TRBJ1-4 | TRBV6-1 | . | TGTGCCAGCAGTGCCCTTCAGGGGTGGAGGAATGAAAAACTGTTTTTT | CASSALQGWRNEKLFF
13 | . | TRBJ2-1 | TRBV7-2 | TRBD2 | TGTGCCAGCACGAGGATAGCGGGGGGGAGGGAGTTCTTC | CASTRIAGGREFF
14 | few | TRBJ2-7 | TRBV29-1 | TRBD1 | TGCAGCGTTGAAGACCCGGGACAGGGGTTCGAGCAGTACTTC | CSVEDPGQGFEQYF
16 | . | TRBJ2-3 | TRBV5-4 | . | TGTGCCAGCAGCTTGGGGGGGCCCCCTGGCACAGATACGCAGTATTTT | CASSLGGPPGTDTQYF
15 | . | TRBJ2-4 | TRBV3-1 | TRBD1 | TGTGCCAGCAGCCAACGACAGGGACCCCAAAACATTCAGTACTTC | CASSQRQGPQNIQYF
16 | few | TRBJ2-3 | TRBV25-1 | TRBD1 | TGTGCCAGCAGTGAATTACAGGGGGAGAGAACAGATACGCAGTATTTT | CASSELQGERTDTQYF
14 | . | TRBJ2-1 | TRBV6-5 | . | TGTGCCAGCAGTTACCAAAACCGTGTGGGTGAGCAGTTCTTC | CASSYQNRVGEQFF
14 | . | TRBJ2-1 | TRBV3-1 | . | TGTGCCAGCAGTCAAGGACAGTTATACAATGAGCAGTTCTTC | CASSQGQLYNEQFF
12 | . | TRBJ1-4 | TRBV2 | . | TGTGCCAGCACCAGGGTTAATGAAAAACTGTTTTTT | CASTRVNEKLFF
18 | few | TRBJ2-3 | TRBV12-3/TRBV12-4 | TRBD2 | TGTGCCAGCACCTTGGGGACTAGCGGGGGGCATAGCACAGATGCGCAGTATTTT | CASTLGTSGGHSTDAQYF
14 | . | TRBJ1-2 | TRBV18 | . | TGTGCCGGCTCACCAGTCGACGGCCGGAGGGGCTACACCTTC | CAGSPVDGRRGYTF
17 | . | TRBJ2-3 | TRBV5-1 | . | TGCGCCAGCAGCTTGGCCGCCCGGGGTGGGAGGTCAGATACGCAGTATTTT | CASSLAARGGRSDTQYF
14 | few | TRBJ2-5 | TRBV2 | . | TGTGCCAGCAGTGAAAGGGGGGCCCAAGAGACCCAGTACTTC | CASSERGAQETQYF
17 | . | TRBJ1-4 | TRBV20-1 | TRBD1 | TGCAGTGCTAGCGGGCAGGGGGTTCGGACCTCCCAAGAAAAACTGTTTTTT | CSASGQGVRTSQEKLFF
13 | . | TRBJ1-4 | TRBV20-1 | TRBD1 | TGCAGTGCTTCGACAGGGTTGGGTGAAAAACTGTTTTTT | CSASTGLGEKLFF
16 | few | TRBJ2-2 | TRBV24-1 | TRBD1 | TGTGCCACCAGTGACACGGGACAGGGAAACACCGGGGAGCTGTTTTTT | CATSDTGQGNTGELFF
15 | . | TRBJ2-2 | TRBV27 | . | TGTGCCAGCAGTTTAGACGGGACGGACGGCGGGGAGCTGTTTTTT | CASSLDGTDGGELFF
19 | . | TRBJ2-1 | TRBV5-5 | TRBD1 | TGTGCCAGCAGCTTAGGTGGGACAGGGTTCCGGTACCTCTACAATGAGCAGTTCTTC | CASSLGGTGFRYLYNEQFF
16 | . | TRBJ2-4 | TRBV6-5 | TRBD1 | TGTGCCAGCAGTCCCGGGACAGGGGTACGGGGTAGCATTCAGTACTTC | CASSPGTGVRGSIQYF
15 | few | TRBJ2-5 | TRBV7-9 | TRBD1 | TGTGCCAGCAGCCTGATTCTGGGACAGGGAGAGACCCAGTACTTC | CASSLILGQGETQYF
18 | few | TRBJ2-6 | TRBV6-1 | TRBD1 | TGTGCCGTACGACAGGGAAGGGCCTACTCCTCTGGGGCCAACGTCCTGACTTTC | CAVRQGRAYSSGANVLTF
15 | few | TRBJ2-3 | TRBV30 | TRBD2 | TGTGCCTGGAGCGCTGCGGGGGGCGGTACAGATACGCAGTATTTT | CAWSAAGGGTDTQYF
13 | . | TRBJ2-1 | TRBV7-2 | TRBD2 | TGTGCCAGCAGCACCCAGCGGGGATATGAGCAGTTCTTC | CASSTQRGYEQFF
15 | few | TRBJ2-7 | TRBV14 | TRBD2 | TGTGCCAGCAGCCTCGCCGGGACTAGCGGGAGGGGACAGTACTTC | CASSLAGTSGRGQYF
14 | . | TRBJ2-1 | TRBV15 | . | TGTGCCACCAGCAGGATGGAACGGATCAATGAGCAGTTCTTC | CATSRMERINEQFF
17 | . | TRBJ2-3 | TRBV4-1 | TRBD2 | TGCGCCAGCAGCCCCGCAGGGAGCGGGGGATTCAGGGATACGCAGTATTTT | CASSPAGSGGFRDTQYF
20 | . | TRBJ2-2 | TRBV7-3 | TRBD2 | TGTGCCAGCAGCTTAATAGGGGCTAGCGGGGAGTTCGCGAACACCGGGGAGCTGTTTTTT | CASSLIGASGEFANTGELFF
14 | . | TRBJ2-7 | TRBV28 | TRBD2 | TGTGCCAGCAGTCAAGCGGGGGGGAAATACGAGCAGTACTTC | CASSQAGGKYEQYF
15 | . | TRBJ2-3 | TRBV7-3 | TRBD2 | TGTGCCAGCAGCCCTAGCGGGGGGCGAGGAGATACGCAGTATTTT | CASSPSGGRGDTQYF